Listed below are T cell receptor beta chains from one sample, sequenced in a study of T-cell reconstitution after alpha-beta-depleted transplantation in children. MiXCR, run by TCRdb on the PCR reads, gives a single entry per CDR3 protein. This sample yields 150,000 to 250,000 distinct CDR3 sequences, of which 5% to 7.5% are seen a single time; around 4.1% belongs to the top ten. The sequencing here drew on PBMCs, taken before TCRalphabeta/CD19-depleted stem cell transplant. Source of these receptors: a girl less than two years old with combined immunodeficiency, due to receive a stem cell transplant. Both conserved end residues are part of each CDR3. A D gene is named only where the DNA matches it firmly. Size is stated for part of the rows, as once, few or many counts, or as a class when the clone is expanded.

TRBD1 | TRBJ1-1 | TRBV29-1 | - | CSVDRVNTEAFF | TGCAGCGTGGACAGGGTGAACACTGAAGCTTTCTTT
- | TRBJ2-7 | TRBV3-1 | many | CASSQGQVNLLNAYEQYF | TGTGCCAGCAGCCAAGGCCAGGTGAATTTATTAAATGCCTACGAGCAGTACTTC
- | TRBJ1-1 | TRBV4-2 | many | CASSQEVSTNTEAFF | TGTGCCAGCAGCCAAGAGGTCAGTACGAACACTGAAGCTTTCTTT
- | TRBJ2-2 | TRBV28 | many | CASSSTGAPSELFF | TGTGCCAGCAGTTCGACAGGTGCTCCCTCGGAGCTGTTTTTT
TRBD1 | TRBJ2-6 | TRBV14 | many | CASSQLPGQGSTGANVLTF | TGTGCCAGCAGCCAGCTGCCGGGACAGGGTTCAACTGGGGCCAACGTCCTGACTTTC
- | TRBJ2-7 | TRBV2 | few | CASRGGTPLPYEQYF | TGTGCCAGCAGAGGGGGGACTCCCCTCCCATACGAGCAGTACTTC
TRBD2 | TRBJ2-5 | TRBV7-8 | many | CASSTIAGVQETQYF | TGTGCCAGCAGCACGATAGCGGGGGTACAAGAGACCCAGTACTTC
- | TRBJ1-3 | TRBV7-2 | many | CASSIGGFSGNTIYF | TGTGCCAGCAGCATAGGGGGTTTCTCTGGAAACACCATATATTTT
- | TRBJ1-1 | TRBV29-1 | many | CSAAQGSTEAFF | TGCAGCGCTGCACAGGGAAGTACTGAAGCTTTCTTT
- | TRBJ2-3 | TRBV25-1 | many | CASSEWPDTQYF | TGTGCCAGCAGTGAATGGCCGGATACGCAGTATTTT
- | TRBJ2-5 | TRBV5-6 | many | CASSSPMGGAETQYF | TGTGCCAGCAGCAGCCCGATGGGGGGCGCTGAGACCCAGTACTTC
TRBD1 | TRBJ2-1 | TRBV29-1 | many | CSAPQGQGLYNEQFF | TGCAGCGCCCCCCAGGGACAGGGCCTCTACAATGAGCAGTTCTTC
TRBD1 | TRBJ2-3 | TRBV20-1 | many | CSARGRGWTDTQYF | TGCAGTGCTAGGGGCAGGGGGTGGACAGATACGCAGTATTTT
- | TRBJ2-2 | TRBV28 | many | CASSLTLQAYTNTGELFF | TGTGCCAGCAGTTTAACCCTACAGGCCTATACGAACACCGGGGAGCTGTTTTTT
- | TRBJ2-3 | TRBV5-1 | many | CASSLTLGTDTQYF | TGCGCCAGCAGCTTAACCCTGGGTACAGATACGCAGTATTTT
TRBD2 | TRBJ2-7 | TRBV12-3/TRBV12-4 | many | CASSLGQGSSGLSYEQYF | TGTGCCAGCAGTTTAGGCCAGGGGTCTAGCGGGCTCTCCTACGAGCAGTACTTC
TRBD1 | TRBJ2-1 | TRBV7-8 | many | CASSRRDRYDEQFF | TGTGCCAGCAGCAGAAGGGACAGGTACGATGAGCAGTTCTTC
- | TRBJ1-2 | TRBV12-3/TRBV12-4 | many | CASSLGVRSWVNYGYTF | TGTGCCAGCAGTTTAGGTGTAAGGAGCTGGGTTAACTATGGCTACACCTTC
- | TRBJ2-4 | TRBV14 | many | CASSRTVGLAKNIQYF | TGTGCCAGCAGCCGGACAGTTGGGTTAGCCAAAAACATTCAGTACTTC
- | TRBJ2-1 | TRBV6-1 | many | CASSGSNYNEQFF | TGTGCCAGCTCGGGCAGCAACTACAATGAGCAGTTCTTC
TRBD1 | TRBJ1-4 | TRBV12-3/TRBV12-4 | - | CASSFWTGATNEKLFF | TGTGCCAGCAGTTTTTGGACAGGTGCAACTAATGAAAAACTGTTTTTT
- | TRBJ2-7 | TRBV20-1 | many | CSARDMRYEQYF | TGCAGTGCTAGAGACATGCGCTACGAGCAGTACTTC
- | TRBJ2-7 | TRBV29-1 | many | CSVGGSMEQYF | TGCAGCGTCGGGGGCTCGATGGAGCAGTACTTC
TRBD1 | TRBJ2-5 | TRBV20-1 | - | CSATPGTGGETQYF | TGCAGTGCTACCCCCGGGACAGGGGGAGAGACCCAGTACTTC
TRBD1 | TRBJ2-5 | TRBV27 | many | CASSLGQGPKTQYF | TGTGCCAGCAGTTTAGGACAGGGCCCCAAGACCCAGTACTTC
TRBD2 | TRBJ2-3 | TRBV5-5 | many | CASSDGPGTSSTDTQYF | TGTGCCAGCAGCGATGGGCCCGGGACTAGTAGCACAGATACGCAGTATTTT
- | TRBJ2-2 | TRBV7-9 | - | CASSAGTLNTGELFF | TGTGCCAGCAGCGCCGGGACCCTGAACACCGGGGAGCTGTTTTTT
- | TRBJ2-3 | TRBV20-1 | many | CSAPYTQYF | TGCAGTGCTCCCTATACGCAGTATTTT
- | TRBJ2-3 | TRBV29-1 | few | CSVETGGSVRTDTQYF | TGCAGCGTTGAGACGGGCGGGTCAGTCCGCACAGATACGCAGTATTTT
- | TRBJ2-1 | TRBV9 | many | CASSAHLTGRSYNEQFF | TGTGCCAGCAGCGCGCACCTCACAGGGAGGTCCTACAATGAGCAGTTCTTC
- | TRBJ2-3 | TRBV7-2 | many | CASSDTYSGGDTQYF | TGTGCCAGCAGCGACACATATTCCGGGGGCGATACGCAGTATTTT
TRBD1 | TRBJ2-5 | TRBV9 | many | CASSVEADREETQYF | TGTGCCAGCAGCGTAGAAGCCGACAGGGAAGAGACCCAGTACTTC
- | TRBJ1-1 | TRBV29-1 | many | CSVEGEPMNTEAFF | TGCAGCGTTGAAGGGGAACCTATGAACACTGAAGCTTTCTTT
TRBD1 | TRBJ2-7 | TRBV4-2 | many | CASSQRDRAPYEQYF | TGTGCCAGCAGCCAGAGGGACAGGGCCCCCTACGAGCAGTACTTC
- | TRBJ2-2 | TRBV9 | many | CASRDNTGELFF | TGTGCCAGCAGAGATAACACCGGGGAGCTGTTTTTT